This T cell receptor beta chain was sequenced in a study of OX40 agonist ivuxolimab in advanced cancers. In the study overall: Ivuxolimab was an agonistic, fully human IgG2 monoclonal antibody directed against OX40 (CD134), a costimulatory receptor. In the dose-escalation cohort, approximately 83% of patients were male, and the mean age was approximately 60 years with a range of roughly 23 to 90. Intravenous ivuxolimab was administered to patients every 2 weeks at six dose levels: 0.01, 0.1, 0.3, 1.5, 3 and 10 mg/kg. Prior anti-PD-1, anti-PD-L1 or anti-CTLA-4 therapy was permitted, and checkpoint inhibitors had been received by under 50% of dose-escalation patients. Peripheral TCRbeta sequencing was intended to test whether TCR sequence diversity was altered and clonal T-cell expansion was caused by ivuxolimab. Of the approximately 50 patients in dose escalation, 19 had hepatocellular carcinoma, about 15 had melanoma, 9 had renal cell carcinoma and 9 had head and neck cancer. Three dose-escalation patients achieved partial responses, one with hepatocellular carcinoma and two with cutaneous melanoma. The paper covers the monotherapy dose-escalation part of the phase I ivuxolimab trial, which included N ≈ 50 patients.

The trial excluded patients who had a history of autoimmune disease or who were on systemic immunosuppression. Peripheral blood for TCR sequencing was drawn from every dose cohort at baseline, at cycle 4 day 1 and at cycle 7 day 1. The samples were drawn from a first-in-human, open-label, multicenter phase I dose-escalation trial of ivuxolimab. The trial enrolled adults with locally advanced or metastatic head and neck squamous cell, hepatocellular, melanoma or renal cell carcinoma. CD4+ and CD8+ T cells were sorted separately from peripheral blood before TCR sequencing. Ends trimmed: V by 2 bases, J by 2 bases; bases unmatched to a gene: 7. There are 18 amino acids in the CDR3, from cysteine to phenylalanine inclusive. The sequence is cut down to CDR3 DNA, 54 bases in frame from base 1. Reading the germline V gene (reference sequence) gives CDR1 MNHEY and CDR2 SMNVEV. The study at large found these results: After ivuxolimab, more expanded clones were found on average in CD8+ T cells than in CD4+ T cells. Low levels of normalized T-cell clonal expansion were also seen in some patients who did not respond. Which antigens the clonally expanded peripheral T cells were specific for was not determined. In the 0.1-3.0 mg/kg groups, partial responders had among the lowest normalized peripheral clonal expansion, particularly in CD8+ T cells. Clonal expansion of both CD4+ and CD8+ blood T cells was observed from baseline to week 6 at doses 0.1 to 3.0 mg/kg.

Genomic DNA was extracted from sorted cells for sequencing of the TCRbeta CDR3 region. The immunoSEQ Assay was used for sequencing of TCRbeta CDR3 regions. Held by TCRdb, this immuneACCESS table contains in-frame sequences only and omits some clones. Under half of the omission traces to an unresolved V gene where checked; the cause of the rest is unknown. The sample table lists around 18,000 clones, approximately 77% of them with a count of one. Roughly 24% of the sample lies in the top ten. To note about this clone: Its binding antigen is unknown. Base qualities are not at hand, and no much larger clone is one base apart.

This chain joins TRBV27 to TRBJ2-1, with 12 bases matching TRBD2. This TCR derives from an adult with an advanced solid tumor such as melanoma, head and neck, liver or kidney cancer. Sample: CD4+ or CD8+ T cells sorted from blood, taken in a trial of the OX40 agonist ivuxolimab. This receptor carries the CDR3 CASSLTLAGGPAYNEQFF. The DNA sequence follows: TGTGCCAGCAGTTTAACGCTAGCGGGGGGGCCAGCCTACAATGAGCAGTTCTTC.